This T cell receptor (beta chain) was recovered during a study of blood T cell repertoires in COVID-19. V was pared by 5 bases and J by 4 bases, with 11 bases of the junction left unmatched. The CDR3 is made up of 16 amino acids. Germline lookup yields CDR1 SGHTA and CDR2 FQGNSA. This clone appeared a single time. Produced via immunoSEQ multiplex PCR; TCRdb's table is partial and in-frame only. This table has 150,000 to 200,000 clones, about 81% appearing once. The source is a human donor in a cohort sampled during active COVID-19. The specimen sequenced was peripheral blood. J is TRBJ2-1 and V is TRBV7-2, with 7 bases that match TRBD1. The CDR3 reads CASSVRSGQRYNEQFF. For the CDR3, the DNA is TGTGCCAGCAGCGTGCGATCGGGACAGAGGTACAATGAGCAGTTCTTC.